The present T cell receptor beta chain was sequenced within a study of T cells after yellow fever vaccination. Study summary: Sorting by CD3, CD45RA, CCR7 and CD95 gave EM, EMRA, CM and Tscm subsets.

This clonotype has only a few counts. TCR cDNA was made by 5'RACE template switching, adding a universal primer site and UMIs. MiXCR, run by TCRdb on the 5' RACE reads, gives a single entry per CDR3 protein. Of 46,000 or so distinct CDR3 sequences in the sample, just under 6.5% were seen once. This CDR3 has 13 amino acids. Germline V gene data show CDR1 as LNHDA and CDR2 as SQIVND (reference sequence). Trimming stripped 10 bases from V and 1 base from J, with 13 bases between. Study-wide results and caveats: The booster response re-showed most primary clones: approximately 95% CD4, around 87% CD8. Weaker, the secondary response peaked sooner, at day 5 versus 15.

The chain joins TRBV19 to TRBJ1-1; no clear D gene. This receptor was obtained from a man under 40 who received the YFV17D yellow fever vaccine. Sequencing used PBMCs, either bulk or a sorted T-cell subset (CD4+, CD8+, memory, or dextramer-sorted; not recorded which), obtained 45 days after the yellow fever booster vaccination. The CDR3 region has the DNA TGTGCCACCTCCACGACGACGAACACTGAAGCTTTCTTT. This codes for CATSTTTNTEAFF.